Presented here are 25 T cell receptor beta chains from one specimen sequenced in a study of blood T cell repertoires in COVID-19 (dated by TCRdb to the early 2020s). The library was built by means of the immunoSEQ multiplex PCR assay. TCRdb's version of the immuneACCESS table is confined to in-frame rearrangements and falls short of the full clone set. An unresolved V gene accounts for under half of the shortfall where checked; the remainder is of unknown origin. Recorded for this sample are 150,000 to 200,000 clones; about 87% of them occurred a single time. 3% to 4% of the sample is taken by the ten largest. Material: peripheral blood. The origin of the receptors is a man younger than 35 with active or convalescent COVID-19.

The genes are TRBV2 and TRBJ2-7, with a weak D call TRBD1 (6 bases). The germline V and J ends were trimmed by 4 bases and 5 bases, with 30 bases remaining between them. CDR3 length: 19 amino acids. CDR1 and CDR2 from the germline V gene are SNHLY and FYNNEI. The CDR3 spells CASSVATTPPNRDVNEQYF. Written as DNA, the CDR3 is TGTGCCAGCAGTGTGGCCACAACGCCGCCAAACAGGGACGTCAACGAGCAGTACTTC.

This chain joins TRBV11-3 and TRBJ1-6; 11 bases fit TRBD1. This CDR3 is 15 amino acids long. Trimming cost V 5 bases and J 8 bases; bases outside gene matches: 5. CDR1 SGHNT and CDR2 YENEEA come from the germline V gene. The CDR3 DNA sequence: TGTGCCAGCAGCGCAGGACAGGGGGCGGATTCACCCCTCCACTTT. Translation gives CASSAGQGADSPLHF.

Worth noting for this clone: The germline gene is not matched at one end of the junction; a read error may be the cause. The rearrangement joins TRBV20-1 to TRBJ2-7; 7 bases align to TRBD2. The CDR3 spans 19 residues. CDR1 DFQATT and CDR2 SNEGSKA come from the germline V gene (reference sequence). The CDR3: CSASLPLGKRDHSGEERYF. The CDR3 nucleotides read TGCAGTGCTAGTCTACCCCTGGGGAAGCGGGACCACTCTGGGGAGGAGCGGTACTTC.

The genes are TRBV28 and TRBJ1-6; maybe TRBD1 (6 bases). V was trimmed by 3 bases and J by 6 bases, leaving 15 bases between them. Germline loops: CDR1 MDHEN, CDR2 SYDVKM. The CDR3 loop spans 16 amino acids. The CDR3 bases are TGTGCCAGCAGTTTGCCGGTGACAGGAATTAATTCACCCCTCCACTTT. Translation gives CASSLPVTGINSPLHF.

This clone has just one count. This chain joins TRBV6-4 and TRBJ1-2; 7 bases line up with TRBD1. The CDR3 is 13 residues long. Trimming took 6 bases from V and 7 from J; bases not matched to a gene: 8. In germline, CDR1 is MRHNA, CDR2 SNTAGT. The CDR3 is CASRPSGGSGYTF. CDR3 coding DNA: TGTGCCAGCAGGCCTTCAGGGGGATCTGGCTACACCTTC.

This chain links TRBV18 with TRBJ2-3; TRBD1 agrees at 9 bases. The CDR3 contains 16 residues. Germline values: CDR1 KGHSH, CDR2 LQKENI. V trimming: 4 bases; J trimming: 3 bases; junction bases outside the gene matches: 8. The CDR3 DNA reads as TGTGCCAGCTCACGATGGACAGGGGAGCGGACAGATACGCAGTATTTT. It yields the protein CASSRWTGERTDTQYF.

The V gene is TRBV9, the J gene TRBJ1-4, with 12 bases lining up with TRBD1. V trimming: 0 bases; J trimming: 4 bases; junction bases outside the gene matches: 7. The CDR3 is made up of 18 amino acids. The germline V gene has CDR1 SGDLS and CDR2 YYNGEE. The CDR3 protein is CASSVGPGQGASNEKLFF. In DNA form, the CDR3 reads TGTGCCAGCAGCGTAGGTCCGGGACAGGGGGCGAGTAATGAAAAACTGTTTTTT.

A word on this clone: Other DNA sequences of this sample code for an identical CDR3. The chain combines TRBV9 with TRBJ2-2, with D possibly matching TRBD2 (6 bases). The V end was cut by 0 bases, the J end by 0 bases, with 6 bases between. This CDR3 has 15 residues. Germline values: CDR1 SGDLS, CDR2 YYNGEE. The CDR3 coding sequence is TGTGCCAGCAGCGTAGCGGGGGCGAACACCGGGGAGCTGTTTTTT. This codes for CASSVAGANTGELFF.

The chain carries TRBV4-1 and TRBJ1-4, with D possibly TRBD1 on 5 matching bases. The germline V gene has CDR1 MGHRA and CDR2 YSYEKL. V was cut by 3 bases and J by 8 bases, with 10 bases left in between. This CDR3 is 13 amino acids long. CDR3 sequence (DNA): TGCGCCAGCAGCCAGTCAGGGTTGGAAAAACTGTTTTTT. Translation gives CASSQSGLEKLFF.

The rearrangement joins TRBV27 to TRBJ1-4, with 7 bases aligning to TRBD1. The CDR3 loop spans 14 amino acids. The V gene's germline CDR1 is MNHEY and CDR2 SMNVEV (reference sequence). Trimming took 5 bases from V and 7 from J; bases not matched to a gene: 7. The CDR3 bases are TGTGCCAGCAGTGTCCGTGGACAGGCTGAAAAACTGTTTTTT. This encodes CASSVRGQAEKLFF.

The J gene is TRBJ2-5, the V gene TRBV7-9, with D perhaps matching TRBD2 (6 bases). CDR3 size: 15 residues. The ends were cut back, 4 bases at V and 6 bases at J, with 18 bases in the middle. Germline CDR1 is SEHNR and CDR2 is FQNEAQ (reference sequence). The CDR3 here is CASSSAVGSLKTQYF. The CDR3 DNA follows: TGTGCCAGCAGCTCAGCCGTCGGGAGTTTGAAGACCCAGTACTTC.

This chain links TRBV2 with TRBJ2-3, with TRBD2 matching 8 bases. This CDR3 has 16 residues. Trimming at V came to 6 bases and at J to 3 bases, leaving 11 bases not matched to a gene. CDR1 and CDR2 from the germline V gene are SNHLY and FYNNEI. CDR3 protein: CASRALGGALTDTQYF. The CDR3 DNA is TGTGCCAGCAGAGCCCTCGGGGGGGCTTTGACAGATACGCAGTATTTT.

The chain is built from TRBV15 and TRBJ1-5; D uncertain. CDR3 length: 17 residues. Deletions cut 0 bases from V and 2 bases from J, with 14 bases between. CDR1 and CDR2 from the germline V gene are LNHNV and YYDKDF (reference sequence). The CDR3 region has the DNA TGTGCCACCAGCAGAGACGCCTTTCTCCTAGGCAATCAGCCCCAGCATTTT. Translated, it gives CATSRDAFLLGNQPQHF.

CDR3 sequence reads: CASSQDRRGQQYF. Written as DNA, the CDR3 is TGCGCCAGCAGCCAAGATAGACGGGGACAGCAGTATTTT. The chain links TRBV4-3 to TRBJ2-3; D is perhaps TRBD1 (6 bases). Germline CDR1 reads LGHNA; CDR2 reads YSLEER. V was cut by 0 bases and J by 11 bases, with 12 bases left in between. The CDR3 covers 13 residues.

This chain joins TRBV19 and TRBJ1-5; a possible D gene is TRBD1 (6 bases). Trimming took 4 bases from V and 9 from J, leaving 25 bases between them. There are 17 residues in the CDR3. The germline V gene has CDR1 LNHDA and CDR2 SQIVND (reference sequence). The CDR3 DNA sequence: TGTGCCAGTAGTACCCAGAGGGGGGGACTCATCACCTGGCCCCAGCATTTT. Residues: CASSTQRGGLITWPQHF.

This clone turned up a few times. This chain connects TRBV27 to TRBJ2-7, with a weak D call TRBD1 (5 bases). CDR1 is MNHEY, CDR2 SMNVEV, per germline (reference sequence). With 6 bases removed from V and 5 bases from J, the gap between germline ends came to 14 bases. The CDR3 is 13 amino acids. CDR3 amino acids: CASRPGLLDEQYV. The CDR3 DNA reads as TGTGCCAGCAGACCAGGGTTGTTGGACGAGCAGTACGTC.

V and J are TRBV29-1 and TRBJ2-5; 7 nucleotides agree with TRBD1. The CDR3 runs 12 residues. V shed 6 bases, J shed 7 bases, and the junction held 8 bases outside the gene matches. The V gene's germline CDR1 is SQVTM and CDR2 ANQGSEA. The CDR3 coding sequence is TGCAGCGTCCAGGGGGAAATTAGGACCCAGTACTTC. Its translation is CSVQGEIRTQYF.

The chain joins TRBV5-4 to TRBJ2-2, with D unresolved. The length of the CDR3 is 15 residues. V was cut by 8 bases and J by 3 bases, with 17 bases left in between. Germline lookup yields CDR1 SGHNT and CDR2 YYREEE (reference sequence). The CDR3 sequence is CASRQRNTDTGELFF. The DNA for the CDR3 is TGTGCCAGTCGACAACGAAATACAGACACCGGGGAGCTGTTTTTT. The complete variable domain, with remaining parts taken from reference TRBV5-4 and TRBJ2-2, reads ETGVTQSPTHLIKTRGQQVTLRCSSQSGHNTVSWYQQALGQGPQFIFQYYREEENGRGNFPPRFSGLQFPNYSSELNVNALELDDSALYLCASRQRNTDTGELFFGEGSRLTVL.

The CDR3 loop reads CASSLSPAGVLSSYNEQFF. The CDR3, as DNA: TGTGCCAGCAGTTTATCGCCAGCGGGGGTCCTGAGCTCCTACAATGAGCAGTTCTTC. The chain uses TRBV27 and TRBJ2-1, with 8 bases that match TRBD2. The CDR3 contains 19 residues. V lost 0 bases, J lost 0 bases, and 10 bases stayed unmatched. Per the germline V gene, CDR1 is MNHEY and CDR2 is SMNVEV (reference sequence).

The sample holds a few counts of this clone. The V call is TRBV25-1, the J call TRBJ1-2; D unresolved. CDR3 size: 10 residues. The germline CDR1 and CDR2 sequences are MGHDK and SYGVNS. V lost 10 bases, J lost 6 bases, and 9 bases lay in between. CDR3 DNA: TGTGCCACGGGAGGGAATGGCTACACCTTC. Translation gives CATGGNGYTF.

The V gene is TRBV19, the J gene TRBJ1-5, with D maybe TRBD1 (6 bases). V was clipped by 10 bases and J by 5 bases, with 12 bases between them. This CDR3 region has 12 residues. Germline V gene data show CDR1 as LNHDA and CDR2 as SQIVND (reference sequence). Here the CDR3 DNA reads TGTGCCACCCGGGACAATGATCAGCCCCAGCATTTT. The encoded protein is CATRDNDQPQHF.

This clone was counted once. The chain carries TRBV9 and TRBJ2-3, with 8 bases aligning to TRBD2. The CDR3 spans 17 residues. Germline loops: CDR1 SGDLS, CDR2 YYNGEE. Trimming took 5 bases from V and 5 from J; bases not matched to a gene: 16. The CDR3 is CASSPSGLAVLEDTQYF. For the CDR3, the DNA is TGTGCCAGCAGTCCCTCAGGACTAGCCGTTTTAGAAGATACGCAGTATTTT.

The chain couples TRBV10-3 to TRBJ2-1, with 10 bases lining up with TRBD2. This CDR3 is built from 14 residues. J gave up 8 bases and V 4 bases, and 5 bases lay outside the gene matches. Germline V CDR1 and CDR2: ENHRY, SYGVKD. The CDR3 DNA reads as TGTGCCATCAGTGCGGAGCGGGGGGGCGATGAGCAGTTCTTC. It codes for CAISAERGGDEQFF.

This chain joins TRBV2 and TRBJ1-2; D is undetermined. Trimming stripped 4 bases from V and 8 bases from J, with 11 bases between. The CDR3 totals 12 residues. Germline values: CDR1 SNHLY, CDR2 FYNNEI. DNA of the CDR3: TGTGCCAGCAGTGCGGACGCGGGCGGCTACACCTTC. Protein sequence: CASSADAGGYTF.

The chain uses TRBV5-1 and TRBJ2-5; 7 bases map to TRBD1. The CDR3 totals 14 residues. V was clipped by 3 bases and J by 4 bases; unmatched bases: 6. Germline V gene sequence: CDR1 SGHRS, CDR2 YFSETQ. The CDR3 DNA is TGCGCCAGCAGCTACGGGACAGATTTAGAGACCCAGTACTTC. Amino acid sequence: CASSYGTDLETQYF.